The 25 T cell receptor beta chains below all came from one sample that was sequenced in a study of radiotherapy plus CTLA-4 blockade in lung cancer. Repertoires were generated with immunoSEQ multiplex PCR, while TCRdb's copy carries only in-frame clones and drops some. This sample has 71,000 or so clones, with 70% to 90% found just once. The sequencing here drew on peripheral blood, taken from a patient treated with radiotherapy plus ipilimumab. The receptors were sampled from a human donor with non-small cell lung cancer who had stable disease on radiotherapy plus ipilimumab.

The genes are TRBV10-1 and TRBJ1-2; D is unclear. This CDR3 has 13 amino acids. Germline-derived CDR1 and CDR2 are WNHNN and SYGVQD (reference sequence). V lost 3 bases and J 4 bases, leaving 9 bases between the germline ends. The CDR3 DNA sequence: TGCGCCAGCAGTGAAGCTGCCGGCTATGGCTACACCTTC. It specifies CASSEAAGYGYTF.

The rearrangement links TRBV19 to TRBJ1-1; D unresolved. The CDR3 runs 13 residues. Germline CDR1 is LNHDA and CDR2 is SQIVND (reference sequence). Trimming left V 4 bases short and J 2 bases short, with 8 bases between. In DNA, the CDR3 is TGTGCCAGTAGTAGATCCAGAAACACTGAAGCTTTCTTT. Its protein is CASSRSRNTEAFF.

The CDR3 coding sequence is TGTGCCAGCACCAGCGGGGGGGCCAACTACAATGAGCAGTTCTTC. This encodes CASTSGGANYNEQFF. The chain combines TRBV7-2 with TRBJ2-1, with 10 bases fitting TRBD2. Trimming at V came to 7 bases and at J to 3 bases, leaving 6 bases not matched to a gene. There are 15 residues in the CDR3. Germline lookup yields CDR1 SGHTA and CDR2 FQGNSA.

Here the CDR3 reads CASSEQGNTEAFF. CDR3 nucleotides: TGTGCCAGCAGCGAACAGGGTAACACTGAAGCTTTCTTT. V usage is TRBV2 and J usage is TRBJ1-1; maybe TRBD1 (6 bases). This CDR3 is 13 amino acids long. Between the trimmed V and J ends, which lost 6 bases and 2 bases, there was a span of 10 bases. In germline, CDR1 is SNHLY, CDR2 FYNNEI.

The chain joins TRBV10-3 to TRBJ2-1; D unclear. The CDR3 extends over 12 amino acids. CDR1 and CDR2 from the germline V gene are ENHRY and SYGVKD. V lost 0 bases to trimming and J lost 8 bases, with 5 bases between them. CDR3 in amino acids: CAISESWDEQFF. Here the CDR3 DNA reads TGTGCCATCAGTGAGTCCTGGGATGAGCAGTTCTTC.

V gene TRBV11-2 combines with J gene TRBJ1-2, with D unclear. The CDR3 runs 12 residues. Trimming shortened V by 1 base and J by 5 bases, and 5 bases separated the two germline ends. Germline CDR1 and CDR2: SGHAT and FQNNGV. The CDR3: CASSLASYGYTF. In DNA, the CDR3 is TGTGCCAGCAGCTTAGCTAGTTATGGCTACACCTTC.

The chain links TRBV9 to TRBJ1-3; no definite D call. The CDR3 sequence is 14 residues long. V dropped 0 bases and J dropped 2 bases, with 6 bases sitting between them. Per germline, CDR1 SGDLS and CDR2 YYNGEE. The CDR3 DNA follows: TGTGCCAGCAGCGTAGAGGCTCCTGGAAACACCATATATTTT. Translating it yields CASSVEAPGNTIYF.

The chain joins TRBV5-1 to TRBJ1-6, with TRBD1 identical over 10 bases. V trimming: 4 bases; J trimming: 5 bases; junction bases outside the gene matches: 6. The CDR3 sequence is 16 residues long. Germline assignment: CDR1 SGHRS and CDR2 YFSETQ. CDR3 nucleotides: TGCGCCAGCAGCGGTAGGACAGGGGGAAATAATTCACCCCTCCACTTT. This translates into CASSGRTGGNNSPLHF.

This clone was recorded only once. Different DNA sequences within this sample yield the same CDR3. This sequence joins TRBV5-1 and TRBJ2-7; D remains unclear. The CDR3 spans 13 residues. The ends were cut back, 7 bases at V and 0 bases at J, with 11 bases in the middle. Germline CDR1 SGHRS, CDR2 YFSETQ. CDR3 sequence: CASSFGSSYEQYF. CDR3 nucleotide sequence: TGCGCCAGCTCATTCGGGTCCTCCTACGAGCAGTACTTC. The full variable domain, with the rest looked up from reference TRBV5-1 and TRBJ2-7, is KAGVTQTPRYLIKTRGQQVTLSCSPISGHRSVSWYQQTPGQGLQFLFEYFSETQRNKGNFPGRFSGRQFSNSRSEMNVSTLELGDSALYLCASSFGSSYEQYFGPGTRLTVT.

J is TRBJ1-2 and V is TRBV7-8; D ambiguous. CDR3 size: 14 residues. V lost 0 bases and J 8 bases, leaving 13 bases between the germline ends. Germline V gives CDR1 SGHVS, CDR2 FQNEAQ. CDR3 region: CASSLALRAGGYTF. The CDR3 bases are TGTGCCAGCAGCTTAGCGTTAAGGGCGGGCGGCTACACCTTC.

This clone was picked up a small number of times. The gene calls are TRBV19 and TRBJ1-2; TRBD1 matches 7 bases. In germline, CDR1 is LNHDA, CDR2 SQIVND (reference sequence). V dropped 6 bases and J dropped 8; count of bases not matched to a gene: 18. This CDR3 contains 16 residues. The CDR3 DNA reads as TGTGCCAGTAGCACAACGCCGCAGGGGGGACGAGAGGGCTACACCTTC. Protein: CASSTTPQGGREGYTF.

This chain links TRBV7-2 with TRBJ2-2; D remains unclear. The CDR3 is 16 residues long. Trimming cost V 2 bases and J 6 bases, with 16 bases left between them. CDR1 and CDR2 (germline): SGHTA, FQGNSA. This chain's CDR3 is CASSLSVDKKAGELFF. CDR3 DNA: TGTGCCAGCAGCTTATCTGTCGACAAAAAGGCCGGGGAGCTGTTTTTT.

This rearrangement joins TRBV6-1 to TRBJ2-1; D tentatively fits TRBD1 or TRBD2 (5 bases each). Per the germline V gene, CDR1 is MNHNS and CDR2 is SASEGT. CDR3 length equals 16 residues. Trimming pared 1 base from V and 4 bases from J, leaving 14 bases between. Here the CDR3 DNA reads TGTGCCAGCAGTGAAGAGGGGACCTACACGTACAATGAGCAGTTCTTC. It is translated as CASSEEGTYTYNEQFF.

J is TRBJ2-1 and V is TRBV6-6; tentatively, D is TRBD1 (6 bases). This CDR3 spans 13 amino acids. The V and J ends lost 6 bases and 8 bases respectively, with 14 bases between them. Germline V lookup: CDR1 MNHNY, CDR2 SVGAGI (reference sequence). CDR3 in DNA: TGTGCCAGCAGCACCAGGGGAAGATATGAGCAGTTCTTC. Encoded protein: CASSTRGRYEQFF.

The rearrangement links TRBV4-1 to TRBJ1-5; maybe TRBD1 (6 bases). V was trimmed by 0 bases and J by 2 bases, leaving 14 bases between them. The CDR3 has 17 residues. Germline values: CDR1 MGHRA, CDR2 YSYEKL. The CDR3, as DNA: TGCGCCAGCAGCCAAGATCCGGGGGCGATAGGCAATCAGCCCCAGCATTTT. Translation: CASSQDPGAIGNQPQHF.

This chain joins TRBV9 and TRBJ1-1, with D tentatively TRBD1 (5 bases). The V end lost 3 bases, the J end lost 6 bases, and 24 bases lay between the germline ends. From germline, CDR1 is SGDLS and CDR2 YYNGEE. There are 17 residues in the CDR3. The CDR3 DNA reads as TGTGCCAGCAGCGCCGTTGGGGGAACCTTCCCCGGACCTGAAGCTTTCTTT. Its translation: CASSAVGGTFPGPEAFF.

The chain joins TRBV27 to TRBJ2-3; D is possibly TRBD2 (7 bases). The CDR3 covers 15 residues. The germline V gene has CDR1 MNHEY and CDR2 SMNVEV (reference sequence). Trimming took 3 bases from V and 1 from J, leaving 11 bases between them. The chain's CDR3 is CASSFGGGRTDTQYF. In DNA, the CDR3 is TGTGCCAGCAGTTTTGGCGGGGGCCGCACAGATACGCAGTATTTT.

The rearrangement links TRBV7-8 to TRBJ1-2; a weak D match, TRBD1 (5 bases). The CDR3 length is 14 residues. Germline CDR1 reads SGHVS; CDR2 reads FQNEAQ. Trimming left V 10 bases short and J 6 bases short, with 21 bases between. In nucleotides, the CDR3 is TGTGCCACCGCCCCCCCCGGGAGGGGCGATGGCTACACCTTC. As protein: CATAPPGRGDGYTF.

This rearrangement joins TRBV18 to TRBJ1-2; D gene unclear. The CDR3 runs 13 residues. V was shortened by 3 bases and J by 5 bases, with 10 bases between the two germline ends. Germline CDR1 KGHSH, CDR2 LQKENI. The CDR3 DNA reads as TGTGCCAGCTCACCCTCGACGGAGTATGGCTACACCTTC. Translating gives CASSPSTEYGYTF.

Comments on this clone: Its ends do not fully match the called genes, so a read error is possible. The gene calls are TRBV7-7 and TRBJ2-1; a possible D gene is TRBD2 (6 bases). The CDR3 is 15 residues long. The V gene's germline CDR1 is SSHAT and CDR2 FNYEAQ (reference sequence). The CDR3 here is CASSLGGASGNEQFF. CDR3 bases: TGTGCTAGCAGCTTAGGCGGGGCCTCCGGAAATGAGCAGTTCTTC.

The chain couples TRBV6-1 to TRBJ1-6, with 7 positions matching TRBD1. CDR1 and CDR2 from the germline V gene are MNHNS and SASEGT. The V gene end was trimmed by 4 bases and the J gene end by 7 bases; junction bases not matched to a gene: 4. This CDR3 contains 14 residues. The CDR3 is CASSVRDRNSPLHF. The DNA for the CDR3 is TGTGCCAGCAGTGTGCGGGACAGAAATTCACCCCTCCACTTT.

This clone was observed once. Additional DNA sequences in this sample encode the identical CDR3. The J gene is TRBJ1-4, the V gene TRBV7-6, with D tentatively TRBD1 (5 bases). V was trimmed by 0 bases and J by 5 bases, leaving 7 bases between them. Germline lookup yields CDR1 SGHVS and CDR2 FNYEAQ. The CDR3 is 14 residues long. The CDR3 DNA follows: TGTGCCAGCAGCTTAGCGGGGACCAATGAAAAACTGTTTTTT. Protein product: CASSLAGTNEKLFF.

The V call is TRBV7-6, the J call TRBJ2-1, with TRBD2 matching over 14 bases. In germline, CDR1 is SGHVS, CDR2 FNYEAQ. V trimming: 4 bases; J trimming: 4 bases; junction bases outside the gene matches: 9. The CDR3 covers 18 residues. CDR3 sequence: CASSSGTSGSFWYNEQFF. DNA for the CDR3: TGTGCCAGCAGCTCTGGGACTAGCGGGAGTTTTTGGTACAATGAGCAGTTCTTC. Based on the CDR3 plus reference TRBV7-6 and TRBJ2-1, the full variable domain is GAGVSQSPRYKVTKRGQDVALRCDPISGHVSLYWYRQALGQGPEFLTYFNYEAQQDKSGLPNDRFSAERPEGSISTLTIQRTEQRDSAMYRCASSSGTSGSFWYNEQFFGPGTRLTVL.

This clone was counted a few times. This chain joins TRBV5-1 and TRBJ1-1; the D is unclear. Deletions cut 7 bases from V and 0 bases from J, with 10 bases between. CDR3 length equals 13 residues. Germline assignment: CDR1 SGHRS and CDR2 YFSETQ. The DNA for the CDR3 is TGCGCCAGCCTCCAGGACCTGAACACTGAAGCTTTCTTT. It encodes CASLQDLNTEAFF.

V gene TRBV5-5 combines with J gene TRBJ1-2; D perhaps matches TRBD1 (6 bases). The CDR3 totals 15 residues. Deletions cut 0 bases from V and 5 bases from J, with 14 bases between. The V gene's germline CDR1 is SGHKS and CDR2 YYEKEE (reference sequence). The CDR3 loop reads CASSLGRGLTYGYTF. In nucleotides, the CDR3 is TGTGCCAGCAGCTTGGGTCGGGGGCTTACTTATGGCTACACCTTC.